This T cell receptor beta chain was obtained from a study of sequential checkpoint blockade in melanoma. Study overall: Patients were randomized 1:1 to nivolumab-then-ipilimumab or ipilimumab-then-nivolumab first-line. Some 22 patients had tumor biopsies before treatment and at week 13. TCRβ was sequenced from DNA of 90 to 95 pretreatment tumors.

Sequencing was performed with immunoSEQ multiplex PCR; in TCRdb, only in-frame clones are kept and a portion is missing. Found here are around 4,600 clones, over 25% of them singletons; the top ten hold 22%. This clone was counted a few times. Its antigen is currently unknown. General study findings and limits: For nivolumab-first patients, baseline tumor clonality was associated with response.

Treatment defined: randomized to nivolumab then ipilimumab (arm A) or the reverse (arm B). The CDR3 covers 16 residues. V was trimmed by 3 bases and J by 2 bases, leaving 13 bases between them. Germline lookup yields CDR1 SGHNT and CDR2 YENEEA. The clonotype originates from a human donor with melanoma. The sample consisted of tumor tissue (inferred from file names), taken from a patient given nivolumab and ipilimumab in sequence. The rearrangement joins TRBV11-3 to TRBJ1-4, with no clear D. In DNA form, the CDR3 reads TGTGCCAGCAGCTTGGGCGTTAATCCTACTAATGAAAAACTGTTTTTT. Translated, it gives CASSLGVNPTNEKLFF.